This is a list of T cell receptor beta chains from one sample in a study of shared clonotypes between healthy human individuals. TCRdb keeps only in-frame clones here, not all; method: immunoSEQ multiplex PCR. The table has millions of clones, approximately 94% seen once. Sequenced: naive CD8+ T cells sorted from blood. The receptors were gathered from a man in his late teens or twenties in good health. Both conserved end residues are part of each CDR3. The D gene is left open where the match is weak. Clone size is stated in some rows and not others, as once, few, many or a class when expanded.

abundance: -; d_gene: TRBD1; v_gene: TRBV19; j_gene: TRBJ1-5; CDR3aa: CASSFRQGGNQPQHF; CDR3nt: TGTGCCAGTAGTTTCAGACAGGGGGGCAATCAGCCCCAGCATTTT
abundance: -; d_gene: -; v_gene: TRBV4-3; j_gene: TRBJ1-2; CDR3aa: CASSQDSLDSGDYGYTF; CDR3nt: TGCGCCAGCAGCCAAGATTCCCTGGACAGTGGGGACTATGGCTACACCTTC
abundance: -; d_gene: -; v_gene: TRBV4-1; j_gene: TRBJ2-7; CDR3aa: CASSQLSQEPYEQYF; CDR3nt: TGCGCCAGCAGCCAACTCTCACAGGAGCCCTACGAGCAGTACTTC
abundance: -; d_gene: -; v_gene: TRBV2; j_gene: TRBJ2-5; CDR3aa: CASSEALEGLQETQYF; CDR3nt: TGTGCCAGCAGTGAAGCGCTTGAGGGGCTACAAGAGACCCAGTACTTC
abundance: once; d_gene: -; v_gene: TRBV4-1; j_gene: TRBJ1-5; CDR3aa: CASSPRSGQMNQPQHF; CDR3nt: TGCGCCAGCAGCCCACGGTCCGGACAGATGAATCAGCCCCAGCATTTT
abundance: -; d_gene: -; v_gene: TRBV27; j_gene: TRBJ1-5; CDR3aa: CASSFGPFNQPQHF; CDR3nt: TGTGCCAGCAGTTTTGGTCCCTTCAATCAGCCCCAGCATTTT
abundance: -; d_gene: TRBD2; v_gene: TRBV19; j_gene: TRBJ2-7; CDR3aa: CASMSSGSYEQYF; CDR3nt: TGTGCCAGTATGAGTAGCGGGAGCTACGAGCAGTACTTC
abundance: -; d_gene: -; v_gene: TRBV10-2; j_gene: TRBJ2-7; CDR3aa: CASSGSYEQYF; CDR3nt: TGCGCCAGCAGCGGGTCCTACGAGCAGTACTTC
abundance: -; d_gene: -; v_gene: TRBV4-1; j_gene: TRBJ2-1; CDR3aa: CASSQVAEQFF; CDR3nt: TGCGCCAGCAGCCAAGTGGCTGAGCAGTTCTTC
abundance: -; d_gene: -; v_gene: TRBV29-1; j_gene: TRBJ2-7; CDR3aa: CSTRAGYEQYF; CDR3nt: TGCAGCACCCGTGCGGGCTACGAGCAGTACTTC
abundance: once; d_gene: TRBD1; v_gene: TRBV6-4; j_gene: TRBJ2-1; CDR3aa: CASSEGTGGHNEQFF; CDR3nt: TGTGCCAGCAGCGAAGGGACAGGGGGTCACAATGAGCAGTTCTTC
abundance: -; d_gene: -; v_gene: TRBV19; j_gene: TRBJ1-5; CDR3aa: CASSIIQGLNQPQHF; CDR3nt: TGTGCCAGTAGTATAATACAGGGACTCAATCAGCCCCAGCATTTT
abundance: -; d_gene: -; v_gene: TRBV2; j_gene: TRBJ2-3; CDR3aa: CASSVGQGISTDTQYF; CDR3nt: TGTGCCAGCAGTGTCGGGCAGGGGATTAGCACAGATACGCAGTATTTT
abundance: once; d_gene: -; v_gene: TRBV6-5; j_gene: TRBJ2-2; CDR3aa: CASSYGLATTGELFF; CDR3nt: TGTGCCAGCAGTTACGGGCTAGCGACCACCGGGGAGCTGTTTTTT
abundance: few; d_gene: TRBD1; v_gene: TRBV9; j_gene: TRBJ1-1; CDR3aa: CASSAGQLTEAFF; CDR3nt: TGTGCCAGCAGCGCGGGACAGCTCACTGAAGCTTTCTTT
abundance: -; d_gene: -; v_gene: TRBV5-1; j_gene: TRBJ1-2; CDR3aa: CASSLLSYGYTF; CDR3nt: TGCGCCAGCAGCTTGTTGAGCTATGGCTACACCTTC
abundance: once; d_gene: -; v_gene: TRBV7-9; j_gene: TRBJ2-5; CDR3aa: CASSYNDRGPETQYF; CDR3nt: TGTGCCAGCAGTTATAACGACAGAGGTCCGGAGACCCAGTACTTC
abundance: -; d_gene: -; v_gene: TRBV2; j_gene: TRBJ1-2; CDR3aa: CASSDQEAYGYTF; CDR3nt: TGTGCCAGCAGTGACCAGGAGGCGTATGGCTACACCTTC
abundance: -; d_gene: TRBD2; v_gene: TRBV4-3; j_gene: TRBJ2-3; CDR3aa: CASSQVRGSEGDTQYF; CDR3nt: TGCGCCAGCAGCCAAGTGCGGGGGTCCGAGGGAGATACGCAGTATTTT
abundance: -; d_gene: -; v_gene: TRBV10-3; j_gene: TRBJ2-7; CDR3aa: CATNPEGSYEQYF; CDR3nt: TGTGCCACGAACCCGGAGGGGTCTTACGAGCAGTACTTC
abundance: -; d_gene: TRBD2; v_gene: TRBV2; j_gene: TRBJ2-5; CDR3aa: CASSDRGGPETQYF; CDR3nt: TGTGCCAGCAGTGACCGGGGGGGCCCAGAGACCCAGTACTTC
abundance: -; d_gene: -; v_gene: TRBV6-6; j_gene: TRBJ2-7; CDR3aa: CASSYSGSASYEQYF; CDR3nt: TGTGCCAGCAGTTACTCGGGGTCAGCCTCCTACGAGCAGTACTTC
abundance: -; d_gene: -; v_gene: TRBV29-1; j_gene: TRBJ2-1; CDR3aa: CSVLVPSYNEQFF; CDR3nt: TGCAGCGTACTGGTGCCTTCCTACAATGAGCAGTTCTTC
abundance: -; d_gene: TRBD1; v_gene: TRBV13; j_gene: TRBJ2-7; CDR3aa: CASSEPGTGLYEQYF; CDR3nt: TGTGCCAGCAGCGAACCCGGGACAGGGCTTTACGAGCAGTACTTC
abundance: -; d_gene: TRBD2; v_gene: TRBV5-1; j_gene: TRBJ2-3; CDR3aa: CASRQTSGGLDTQYF; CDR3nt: TGCGCCAGCAGGCAGACTAGCGGGGGATTAGATACGCAGTATTTT
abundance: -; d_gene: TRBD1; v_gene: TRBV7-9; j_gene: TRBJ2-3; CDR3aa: CASSYPRQGAFTDTQYF; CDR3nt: TGTGCCAGCAGCTACCCCAGGCAGGGGGCATTTACAGATACGCAGTATTTT
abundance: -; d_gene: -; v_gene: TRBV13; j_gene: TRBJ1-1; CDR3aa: CASSPRQAMNTEAFF; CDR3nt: TGTGCCAGCAGCCCCCGACAGGCTATGAACACTGAAGCTTTCTTT
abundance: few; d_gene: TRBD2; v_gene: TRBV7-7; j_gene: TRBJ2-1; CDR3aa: CASSLGLARSYNEQFF; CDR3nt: TGTGCTAGCAGCCTCGGACTAGCGCGGTCCTACAATGAGCAGTTCTTC
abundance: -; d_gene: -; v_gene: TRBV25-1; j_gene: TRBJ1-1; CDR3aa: CASSEHPRGGTEAFF; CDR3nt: TGTGCCAGCAGCGAACACCCACGGGGTGGCACTGAAGCTTTCTTT
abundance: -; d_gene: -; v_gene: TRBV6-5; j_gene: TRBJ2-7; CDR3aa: CASSYSGGTTYEQYF; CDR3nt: TGTGCCAGCAGTTACTCAGGAGGTACCACCTACGAGCAGTACTTC
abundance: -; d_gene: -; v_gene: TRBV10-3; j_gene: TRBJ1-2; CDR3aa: CAISDLDPGDGYTF; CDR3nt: TGTGCCATCAGTGACCTTGACCCGGGCGATGGCTACACCTTC
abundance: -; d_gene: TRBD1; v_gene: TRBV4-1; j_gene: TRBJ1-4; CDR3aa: CASSQEGTGLNEKLFF; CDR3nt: TGCGCCAGCAGCCAAGAAGGGACAGGTTTGAATGAAAAACTGTTTTTT
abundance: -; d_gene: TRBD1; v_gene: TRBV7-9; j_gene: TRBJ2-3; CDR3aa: CASSSLQGDITDTQYF; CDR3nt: TGTGCCAGCAGCTCACTTCAGGGGGATATCACAGATACGCAGTATTTT
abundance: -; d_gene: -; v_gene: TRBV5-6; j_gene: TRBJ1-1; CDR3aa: CASSFGANTEAFF; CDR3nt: TGTGCCAGCAGCTTTGGCGCGAACACTGAAGCTTTCTTT
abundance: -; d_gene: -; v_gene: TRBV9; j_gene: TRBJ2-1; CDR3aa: CASSGRGSYNEQFF; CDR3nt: TGTGCCAGCAGCGGGAGAGGTTCGTACAATGAGCAGTTCTTC
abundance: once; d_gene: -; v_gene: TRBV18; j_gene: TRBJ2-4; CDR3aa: CASSPPEGPQNIQYF; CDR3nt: TGTGCCAGCTCACCACCGGAGGGCCCGCAAAACATTCAGTACTTC
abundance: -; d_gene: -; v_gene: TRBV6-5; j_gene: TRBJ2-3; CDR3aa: CASSSTPIDTQYF; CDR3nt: TGTGCCAGCAGTTCCACCCCGATTGATACGCAGTATTTT
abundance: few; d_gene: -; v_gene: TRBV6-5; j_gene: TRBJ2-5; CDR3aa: CASSYSETQYF; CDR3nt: TGTGCCAGCAGTTACTCAGAGACCCAGTACTTC
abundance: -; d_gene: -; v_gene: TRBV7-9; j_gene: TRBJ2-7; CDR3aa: CASSLSRADYEQYF; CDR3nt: TGTGCCAGCAGCTTATCCCGGGCAGACTACGAGCAGTACTTC
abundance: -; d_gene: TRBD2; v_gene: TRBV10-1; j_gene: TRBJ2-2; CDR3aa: CASSDSGDTGELFF; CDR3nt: TGCGCCAGCAGTGACAGCGGGGACACCGGGGAGCTGTTTTTT